Each of the 14 T cell receptor beta chains below was sequenced from the same sample in a study of spatial heterogeneity in lung cancer. General study findings and limits: The number of expanded tumor alpha and beta chains correlated with mutation number.

Their recognized antigens are unknown. One entry per CDR3 protein, called by TCRdb with MiXCR from the 5' RACE reads. The table lists about 100,000 distinct CDR3 sequences, under 4.5% of them singletons. The time point was: sample taken at primary tumor resection. Sequencing was performed on lung tumor tissue, taken at surgery. The receptors here all came from a male donor with early-stage non-small cell lung cancer.

As to this clonotype: One base away lies a much larger clone, so this may be a sequencing read error. The chain combines TRBV24-1 with TRBJ2-3; D is unclear. This CDR3 region has 12 residues. V gave up 6 bases and J gave up 0 bases, with 3 bases separating them. Germline values: CDR1 KGHDR, CDR2 SFDVKD. CDR3 sequence (DNA): TGTGCCACCAGTCGGAGCACAGATACGCAGTATTTT. Translation gives CATSRSTDTQYF.

This clonotype was observed many times. The chain couples TRBV4-1 to TRBJ2-3, with D uncertain. Trimming cost V 7 bases and J 2 bases, with 13 bases left between them. The germline V gene has CDR1 MGHRA and CDR2 YSYEKL. This CDR3 has 14 residues. The CDR3 is CASTFDRNTDTQYF. CDR3 coding DNA: TGCGCCAGCACCTTTGATCGCAACACAGATACGCAGTATTTT.

By sample share, this clonotype is medium-sized. This chain connects TRBV11-3 to TRBJ2-1; possible D gene TRBD2, 6 bases. CDR1 and CDR2 from the germline V gene are SGHNT and YENEEA. CDR3 size: 16 residues. V dropped 5 bases and J dropped 5 bases, with 19 bases sitting between them. CDR3: CASSTTSGALHNEQFF. DNA of the CDR3: TGTGCCAGCAGCACTACCTCGGGAGCACTGCACAATGAGCAGTTCTTC.

The sample holds a few counts of this clonotype. The rearrangement uses TRBV9 and TRBJ2-3; D is uncertain. The V end was cut by 0 bases, the J end by 3 bases, with 14 bases between. This CDR3 has 16 residues. Germline V gene data show CDR1 as SGDLS and CDR2 as YYNGEE. CDR3 residues: CASSVEAALGTDTQYF. The CDR3 DNA is TGTGCCAGCAGCGTAGAGGCAGCCCTGGGGACAGATACGCAGTATTTT.

In this sample, this clonotype turned up many times. The chain combines TRBV28 with TRBJ2-1; possibly TRBD2 for D (5 bases). The CDR3 consists of 14 residues. V was clipped by 2 bases and J by 3 bases, with 8 bases between them. Germline CDR1 MDHEN, CDR2 SYDVKM. CDR3 nucleotides: TGTGCCAGCAGTTTAGCGGAGGTCTACAATGAGCAGTTCTTC. It specifies CASSLAEVYNEQFF.

Only a few counts were recorded for this clonotype. This chain joins TRBV6-2 or TRBV6-3 and TRBJ1-5; the match to TRBD1 covers 9 bases. Germline CDR1 MNHEY, CDR2 SVGEGT. V shed 6 bases, J shed 0 bases, and the junction held 18 bases outside the gene matches. This CDR3 has 20 amino acids. The CDR3 DNA reads TGTGCCAGCAGACCAGGACAGGGGAAGGGTTTTGAGAATAGCAATCAGCCCCAGCATTTT. It yields the protein CASRPGQGKGFENSNQPQHF.

This clonotype was counted ten times or more. The J gene is TRBJ2-3, the V gene TRBV29-1; TRBD2 matches 10 bases. Trimming removed 1 base from V and 1 base from J; junction bases left unmatched: 5. The CDR3 has 16 amino acids. From germline, CDR1 is SQVTM and CDR2 ANQGSEA. The CDR3 is CSVEGLAGVGTDTQYF. The CDR3, as DNA: TGCAGCGTTGAAGGGCTAGCGGGAGTTGGCACAGATACGCAGTATTTT.

This clonotype has a count of ten or more. This chain joins TRBV12-3 or TRBV12-4 and TRBJ2-1; D not certain. CDR3 size: 14 residues. Trimming took off 7 bases at V and 2 bases at J, with 12 bases between the two ends. CDR3 residues: CASTLRGPYNEQFF. CDR3 DNA sequence: TGTGCCAGCACTCTTCGCGGCCCCTACAATGAGCAGTTCTTC.

The chain combines TRBV28 with TRBJ2-5; no firm D call. The CDR3 is made up of 16 amino acids. Trimming took 1 base from V and 5 from J, leaving 17 bases between them. Germline assignment: CDR1 MDHEN and CDR2 SYDVKM. The CDR3 here is CASSLLAARATETQYF. In DNA, the CDR3 is TGTGCCAGCAGTTTATTGGCCGCCCGGGCGACGGAGACCCAGTACTTC. Together with reference TRBV28 and TRBJ2-5, the CDR3 gives the full variable domain: DVKVTQSSRYLVKRTGEKVFLECVQDMDHENMFWYRQDPGLGLRLIYFSYDVKMKEKGDIPEGYSVSREKKERFSLILESASTNQTSMYLCASSLLAARATETQYFGPGTRLLVL.

Ten or more counts support this clonotype. The chain recombines TRBV29-1 with TRBJ1-2, with TRBD1 matching over 7 bases. Germline CDR1 SQVTM, CDR2 ANQGSEA. The CDR3 has 13 residues. V shed 6 bases and J 1 base; nucleotides not matched to a gene: 5. As DNA, the CDR3 is TGCAGCGTCAGCACAGGGGATAACTATGGCTACACCTTC. Protein product: CSVSTGDNYGYTF.

This clonotype was found a few times. The CDR3 reads CASSLPTQTGFDYNEQFF. The CDR3 DNA follows: TGTGCCAGCAGCTTACCAACACAAACAGGGTTTGACTACAATGAGCAGTTCTTC. The J gene is TRBJ2-1, the V gene TRBV13; possibly TRBD1 for D (6 bases). CDR3 size: 18 residues. CDR1 and CDR2 from the germline V gene are PRHDT and FYEKMQ (reference sequence). Trimming took 2 bases from V and 3 from J, leaving 20 bases between them.

This clonotype appeared many times. The CDR3, as DNA: TGTGCCAGCAGCCAAGAAGCCCTAGCGGGAGGTAATGAGCAGTTCTTC. Protein sequence: CASSQEALAGGNEQFF. The chain couples TRBV3-1 to TRBJ2-1, with 11 positions matching TRBD2. Looked up from germline, CDR1 is LGHDT and CDR2 is YNNKEL (reference sequence). The length of the CDR3 is 16 residues. V trimming: 0 bases; J trimming: 7 bases; junction bases outside the gene matches: 5.

This chain joins TRBV5-5 and TRBJ1-1, with D unclear. The V gene lost 4 bases and the J gene lost 0 bases, with 13 bases spanning the gap. This CDR3 comprises 15 residues. CDR1 and CDR2 from the germline V gene are SGHKS and YYEKEE (reference sequence). CDR3 nucleotides: TGTGCCAGCAGCCCACCGGCCACCCTGAACACTGAAGCTTTCTTT. It specifies CASSPPATLNTEAFF.

Comments on this clonotype: A much larger clone differs from this one at a single base, so this may be a read error. This chain joins TRBV9 and TRBJ2-1; TRBD1 or TRBD2 may be the D gene (6 bases each). The length of the CDR3 is 14 residues. V was trimmed by 5 bases and J by 3 bases, leaving 12 bases between them. The V gene's germline CDR1 is SGDLS and CDR2 YYNGEE. This chain's CDR3 is CASREGGNYNEQFF. CDR3 bases: TGTGCCAGCAGAGAAGGGGGGAACTACAATGAGCAGTTCTTC.